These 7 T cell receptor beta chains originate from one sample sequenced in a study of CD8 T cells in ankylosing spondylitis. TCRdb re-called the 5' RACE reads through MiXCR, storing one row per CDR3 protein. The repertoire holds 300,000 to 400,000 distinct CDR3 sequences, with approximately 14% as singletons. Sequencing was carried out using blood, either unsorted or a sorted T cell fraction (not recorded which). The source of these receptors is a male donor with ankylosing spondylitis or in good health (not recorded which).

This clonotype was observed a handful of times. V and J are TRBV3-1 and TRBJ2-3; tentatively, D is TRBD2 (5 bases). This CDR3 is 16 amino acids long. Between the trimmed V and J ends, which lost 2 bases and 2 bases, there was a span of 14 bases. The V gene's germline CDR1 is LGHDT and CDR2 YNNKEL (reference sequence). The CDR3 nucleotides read TGTGCCAGCAGCCAAACGACGTTCCGGGACACAGATACGCAGTATTTT. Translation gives CASSQTTFRDTDTQYF.

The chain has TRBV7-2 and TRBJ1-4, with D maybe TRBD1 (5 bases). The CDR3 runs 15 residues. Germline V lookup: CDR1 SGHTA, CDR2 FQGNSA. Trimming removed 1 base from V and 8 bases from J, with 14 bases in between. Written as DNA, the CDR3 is TGTGCCAGCAGCTTAGGTTCGGGGGTAGGCGAAAAACTGTTTTTT. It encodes CASSLGSGVGEKLFF.

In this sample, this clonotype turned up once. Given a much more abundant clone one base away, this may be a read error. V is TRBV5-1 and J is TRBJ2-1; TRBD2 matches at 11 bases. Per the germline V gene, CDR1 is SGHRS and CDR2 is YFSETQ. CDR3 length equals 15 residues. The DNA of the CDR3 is TGCGCCAGCAGCGTACTAGCGGGAGTCTACAATGAGCGGTTCTTC. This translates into CASSVLAGVYNERFF.

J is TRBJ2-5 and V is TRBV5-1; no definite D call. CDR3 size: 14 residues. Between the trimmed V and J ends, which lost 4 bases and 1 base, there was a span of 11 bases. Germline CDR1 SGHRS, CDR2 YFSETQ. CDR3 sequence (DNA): TGCGCCAGCAGCAACGAACAGCTCCAAGAGACCCAGTACTTC. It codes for CASSNEQLQETQYF.

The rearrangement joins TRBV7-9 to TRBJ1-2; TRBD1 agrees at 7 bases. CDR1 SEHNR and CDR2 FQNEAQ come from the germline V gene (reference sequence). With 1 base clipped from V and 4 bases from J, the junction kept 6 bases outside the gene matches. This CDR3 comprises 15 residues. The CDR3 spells CASSLETGSTYGYTF. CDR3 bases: TGTGCCAGCAGCTTAGAGACAGGGTCGACCTATGGCTACACCTTC.

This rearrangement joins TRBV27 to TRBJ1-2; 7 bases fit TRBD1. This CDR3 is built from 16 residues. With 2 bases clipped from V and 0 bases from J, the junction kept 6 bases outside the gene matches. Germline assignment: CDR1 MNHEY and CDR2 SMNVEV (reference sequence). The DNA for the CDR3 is TGTGCCAGCAGTTTACGTCGAGGGGGCGCTAACTATGGCTACACCTTC. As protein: CASSLRRGGANYGYTF.

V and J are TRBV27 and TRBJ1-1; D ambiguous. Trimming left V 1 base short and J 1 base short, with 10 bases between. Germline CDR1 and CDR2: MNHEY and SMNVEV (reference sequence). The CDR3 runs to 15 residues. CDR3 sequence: CASSLWGRGNTEAFF. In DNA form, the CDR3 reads TGTGCCAGCAGTTTATGGGGTCGGGGGAACACTGAAGCTTTCTTT.